Below, one TCR beta chain is given with its context. The V gene's germline CDR1 is SGHDT and CDR2 YYEEEE. V was pared by 3 bases and J by 7 bases, with 19 bases between. This CDR3 spans 15 amino acids. This sample is drawn from a study of blood T cell repertoires in COVID-19. Study-wide background: COVID-19 samples collected from the United States, Italy and Spain covered acute and convalescent phases. PBMCs, B-cell-depleted T cells, or T cells were the source of the cDNA or gDNA that made up the material.

Methods used by the authors: It was from reference gene primer amplification that nucleated cell counts were estimated. Profiled with immunoSEQ multiplex PCR; TCRdb holds only in-frame clones, not every one. The DNA gave D and trimming, while V, J and clone size come from that table. The data show about 200,000 clones, roughly 82% seen once. The sample consisted of peripheral blood. The TCR sequence derives from a man aged 50-59 years with active or convalescent COVID-19. The V gene is TRBV5-6, the J gene TRBJ1-2, with D maybe TRBD1 (5 bases). The CDR3: CASSSSGGERSGYTF. The CDR3 region has the DNA TGTGCCAGCAGCTCGTCTGGGGGGGAAAGGAGTGGCTACACCTTC.